The sequence of this TCR beta chain was determined in a study of blood T cells in healthy people across ages. Study-level findings and limits: Reliance upon unsorted PBMCs precluded definitive naive versus antigen-experienced comparison. In these data, TCR beta diversity tracked strongly with naive T cell percentage. Fewer expanded clones and more diversity marked long-lived versus aged donors.

The authors ran a second PCR of about 6 to 11 cycles using a sample-barcoded 5' primer and a J-beta primer mix. MiXCR, run by TCRdb on the 5' RACE reads, gives a single entry per CDR3 protein. This sample has over 1,300,000 distinct CDR3 sequences, with 59% found just once. The CDR3 is 15 amino acids. V trimming: 6 bases; J trimming: 6 bases; junction bases outside the gene matches: 10. Germline CDR1 reads MNHNS; CDR2 reads SASEGT. As for this clonotype: Antigen: not known.

The sample consisted of blood. The TCR originated in a man aged 18 to 30 in good health. V usage is TRBV6-1 and J usage is TRBJ2-1, with 8 bases identical to TRBD2. In DNA form, the CDR3 reads TGTGCCAGCAGCCGACCGGGACTAGAGACCAATGAGCAGTTCTTC. It is translated as CASSRPGLETNEQFF.